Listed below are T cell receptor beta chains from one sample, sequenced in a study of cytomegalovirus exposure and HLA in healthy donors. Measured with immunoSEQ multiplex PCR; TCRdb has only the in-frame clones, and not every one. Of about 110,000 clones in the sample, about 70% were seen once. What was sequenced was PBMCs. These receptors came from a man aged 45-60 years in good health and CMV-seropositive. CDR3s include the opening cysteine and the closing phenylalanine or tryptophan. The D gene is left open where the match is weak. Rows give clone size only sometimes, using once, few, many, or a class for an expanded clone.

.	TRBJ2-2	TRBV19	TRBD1	TGTGCCAGCTCCATTAGGGGCAGGGGGTTAACCGGGGAGCTGTTTTTT	CASSIRGRGLTGELFF
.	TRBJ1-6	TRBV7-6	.	TGTGCCAGCGGAGCGTATAATTCACCCCTCCACTTT	CASGAYNSPLHF
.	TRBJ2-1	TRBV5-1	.	TGCGCCAGCAGCTTGGCGTCGAGCTCCTACAATGAGCAGTTCTTC	CASSLASSSYNEQFF
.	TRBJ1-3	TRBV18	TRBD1	TGTGCCAGCTCCTCGGACAGGGCATCGGGAAACACCATATATTTT	CASSSDRASGNTIYF
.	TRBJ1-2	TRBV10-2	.	TGCGCCAGCAGTCCTTTGGCAGGTGGCTACACCTTC	CASSPLAGGYTF
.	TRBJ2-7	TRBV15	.	TGTGCCACCAGCAGGGACGCGGGACCCTACGAGCAGTACTTC	CATSRDAGPYEQYF
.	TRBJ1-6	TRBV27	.	TGTGCCAGCAGTTTGGCGGCCCGCTCCTATAATTCACCCCTCCACTTT	CASSLAARSYNSPLHF
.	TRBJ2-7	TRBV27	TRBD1	TGTGCCAGCAGCCCGGGACAGGGGGTCGGCGAGCAGTACTTC	CASSPGQGVGEQYF
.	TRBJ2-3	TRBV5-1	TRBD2	TGCGCCAGCAGCCTTGGACTAGCGCCTCAGTCAGATACGCAGTATTTT	CASSLGLAPQSDTQYF
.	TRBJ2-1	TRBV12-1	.	TGTGCCAGCGGGAGGGGCCCAAACAATGAGCAGTTCTTC	CASGRGPNNEQFF
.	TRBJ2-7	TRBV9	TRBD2	TGTGCCAGCAGCGTGGGGACTAGCGGAGCCTACGAGCAGTACTTC	CASSVGTSGAYEQYF
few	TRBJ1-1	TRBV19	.	TGTGCCAGTAGTAGAGGGAACCCCGGTGAAGACACTGAAGCTTTCTTT	CASSRGNPGEDTEAFF
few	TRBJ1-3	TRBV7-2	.	TGTGCCAGCAGCCCACAGGGTATTAGCCTCTCTGGAAACACCATATATTTT	CASSPQGISLSGNTIYF
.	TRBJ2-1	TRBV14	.	TGTGCCAGCAGCCCATACACTACGGCCGAGCAGTTCTTC	CASSPYTTAEQFF
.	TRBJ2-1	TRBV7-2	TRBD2	TGTGCCAGCAGCTTTGGGCGGGGGGGCAACTCGGGAGAGCAGTTCTTC	CASSFGRGGNSGEQFF
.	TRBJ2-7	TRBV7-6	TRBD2	TGTGCCAGCAGTGGAGGGACTAGCGGCCCCTACGAGCAGTACTTC	CASSGGTSGPYEQYF
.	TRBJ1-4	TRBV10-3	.	TGTGCCACCCGGTGGGGCACAACTAATGAAAAACTGTTTTTT	CATRWGTTNEKLFF
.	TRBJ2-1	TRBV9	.	TGTGCCAGCAGCGTAGATGGGACTGGCCCTCGGGAGCAGTTCTTC	CASSVDGTGPREQFF
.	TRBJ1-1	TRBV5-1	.	TGCGCCAGCAGCTCCGCGGGAGTCATGGGAGCTTTCTTT	CASSSAGVMGAFF
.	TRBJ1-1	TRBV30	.	TGTGCCTGTGCCGGGAACACTGAAGCTTTCTTT	CACAGNTEAFF
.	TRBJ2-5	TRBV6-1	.	TGTGCCAGCAGTGATTTGCTAGTCCAAGAGACCCAGTACTTC	CASSDLLVQETQYF
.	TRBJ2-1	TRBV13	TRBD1	TGTGCCAGCACCCATTCCCCCGGGACAGGGAATGAGCAGTTCTTC	CASTHSPGTGNEQFF
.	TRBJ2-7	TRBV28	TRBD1	TGTGCCAGCAGTCCCACCCCGGGACAGGGAGGCTACGAGCAGTACTTC	CASSPTPGQGGYEQYF
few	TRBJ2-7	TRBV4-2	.	TGTGCCAGCAGCCGGCGGACCGGGACTCCTCCCTACGAGCAGTACTTC	CASSRRTGTPPYEQYF
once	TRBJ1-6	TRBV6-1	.	TGTGCCAGCAGTGAGGAGGGACGGATTTCACCCCTCCACTTT	CASSEEGRISPLHF
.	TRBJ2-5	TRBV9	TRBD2	TGTGCCAGCAGCCCGCAAATTCTCAACAGCGGGAGTGGAGAGACCCAGTACTTC	CASSPQILNSGSGETQYF
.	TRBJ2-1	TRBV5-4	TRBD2	TGTGCCAGCAGCTTGGACAGGGGGCTAGCGGGAGGGGCAACCAATGAGCAGTTCTTC	CASSLDRGLAGGATNEQFF
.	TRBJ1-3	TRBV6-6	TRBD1	TGTGCCAGCAGGTCCCGGACAGGGGTTGGAAACACCATATATTTT	CASRSRTGVGNTIYF
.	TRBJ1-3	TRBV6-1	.	TGTGCCAGCAGTGAATTGAGAACCATATATTTT	CASSELRTIYF
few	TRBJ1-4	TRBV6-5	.	TGTGCCAGCAGTTACGGAGGGGCTGGGCTTAATGAAAAACTGTTTTTT	CASSYGGAGLNEKLFF
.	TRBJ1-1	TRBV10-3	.	TGTGCCATCAGTGCAGGGCATGAAGCTTTCTTT	CAISAGHEAFF
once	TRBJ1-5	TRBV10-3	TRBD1	TGTGCCATCAGTGGGACAGGGGGCGGACAGCCCCAGCATTTT	CAISGTGGGQPQHF
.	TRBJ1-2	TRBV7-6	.	TGTGCCAGCAGTGCACGTCCGGGAAAGGTGGTAGGCTACACCTTC	CASSARPGKVVGYTF
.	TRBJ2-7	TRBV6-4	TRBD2	TGTGCCAGCAGTGAAAAGATGGGGAGGGACCGAGGAAAATCCTACGAGCAGTACTTC	CASSEKMGRDRGKSYEQYF
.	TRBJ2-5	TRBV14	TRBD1	TGTGCCAGCAGCCAGTCCGGGACAGGGTTTGAGGAGACCCAGTACTTC	CASSQSGTGFEETQYF
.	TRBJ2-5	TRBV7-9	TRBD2	TGTGCCAGCAGCTCCCCTGGGAGCGGGGGAAAGACCCAGTACTTC	CASSSPGSGGKTQYF
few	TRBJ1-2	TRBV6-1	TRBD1	TGTGCCAGCAGTCAGACCGGGACAGATCTATATGGCTACACCTTC	CASSQTGTDLYGYTF
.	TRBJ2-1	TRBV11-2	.	TGTGCCAGCAGCTTAACAGAATTTTCCTACAATGAGCAGTTCTTC	CASSLTEFSYNEQFF
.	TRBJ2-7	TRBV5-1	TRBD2	TGCGCCAGCAGCTGGAGCTCACTACCTAGCGGGCTCTACGAGCAGTACTTC	CASSWSSLPSGLYEQYF
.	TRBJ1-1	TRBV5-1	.	TGCGCCAGCAGCGTATCCCCGGGAGTAAGGAACACTGAAGCTTTCTTT	CASSVSPGVRNTEAFF
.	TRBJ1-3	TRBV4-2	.	TGTGCCAGCAGCCCGACCCCGACAGAAGCCTCTGGAAACACCATATATTTT	CASSPTPTEASGNTIYF
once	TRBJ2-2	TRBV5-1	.	TGCGCCAGCAGCTTTACACCTTTCAACACCGGGGAGCTGTTTTTT	CASSFTPFNTGELFF
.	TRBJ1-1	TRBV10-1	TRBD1	TGCGCCAGCAGTGCGACGACAGGGTACGGCACTGAAGCTTTCTTT	CASSATTGYGTEAFF
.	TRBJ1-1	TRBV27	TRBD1	TGTGCCAGCAGTTTCTACAGGGGCACTGAAGCTTTCTTT	CASSFYRGTEAFF
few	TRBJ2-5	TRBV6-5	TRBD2	TGTGCCAGCAGTTACTCGACCGGACTAGCGGGGGCGACCCAGTACTTC	CASSYSTGLAGATQYF
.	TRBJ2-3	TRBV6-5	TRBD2	TGTGCCAGCAGTTATTTCGGCGGGGGGGCGACAGATACGCAGTATTTT	CASSYFGGGATDTQYF
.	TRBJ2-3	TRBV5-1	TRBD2	TGCGCCAGCAGCATCAGTGGACTAGCGGGAGTAACAGATACGCAGTATTTT	CASSISGLAGVTDTQYF
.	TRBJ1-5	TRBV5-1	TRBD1	TGCGCCAGCAGCTTGACAGGGGGCAATCAGCCCCAGCATTTT	CASSLTGGNQPQHF
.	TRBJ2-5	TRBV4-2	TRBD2	TGTGCCAGCAGCCAAGATATTGGGCTAGCGGGGGCTTACCAAGAGACCCAGTACTTC	CASSQDIGLAGAYQETQYF
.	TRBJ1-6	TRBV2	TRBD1	TGTGCCAGCAGTGAGGCAGGGGGCGGTTCACCCCTCCACTTT	CASSEAGGGSPLHF
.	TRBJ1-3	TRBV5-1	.	TGCGCCAGCAGCTTGGCTCCCTCGGCTGGAAACACCATATATTTT	CASSLAPSAGNTIYF
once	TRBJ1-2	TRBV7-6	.	TGTGCCAGCAGCTTAGGGGCAGGGTCTGGCTACACCTTC	CASSLGAGSGYTF